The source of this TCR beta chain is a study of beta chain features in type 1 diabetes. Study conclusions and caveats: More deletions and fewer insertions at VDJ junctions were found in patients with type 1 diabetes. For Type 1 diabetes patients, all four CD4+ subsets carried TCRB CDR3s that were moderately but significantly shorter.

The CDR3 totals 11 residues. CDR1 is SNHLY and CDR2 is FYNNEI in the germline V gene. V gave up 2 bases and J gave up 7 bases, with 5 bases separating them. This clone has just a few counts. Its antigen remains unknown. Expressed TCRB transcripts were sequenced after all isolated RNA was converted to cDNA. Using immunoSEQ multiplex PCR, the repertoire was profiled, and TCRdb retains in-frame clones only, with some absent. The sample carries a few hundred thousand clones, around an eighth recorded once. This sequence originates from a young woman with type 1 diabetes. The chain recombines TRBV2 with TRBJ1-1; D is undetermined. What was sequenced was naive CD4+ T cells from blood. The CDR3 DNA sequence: TGTGCCAGCAGTGAACAGGTTGAAGCTTTCTTT. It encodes CASSEQVEAFF.